This T cell receptor (beta chain) derives from a study of identical twins. CDR1 is SGHRS, CDR2 YFSETQ, per germline. The CDR3 is made up of 17 amino acids. The V gene lost 1 base and the J gene lost 0 bases, with 17 bases spanning the gap. This clonotype was found many times. Its specificity is not known. Study findings and constraints: An excess of low generation probability was shown by twin-shared out-of-frame alpha sequences. For cord blood, abundant beta clonotypes had fewer insertions, unlike memory repertoires, which showed none.

TCRdb re-called the 5' RACE reads with MiXCR, one entry per CDR3 protein. Of 750,000 to 950,000 distinct CDR3 sequences in the sample, 12% were seen once. These same data were also listed under a study on yellow fever vaccine responses in identical twins. That study reports: Twins' T cell vaccine responses reportedly looked partly convergent, partly personalized.

The TCR was taken from a woman in her late teens or twenties in good health. The sample comprised PBMCs. The V gene is TRBV5-1, the J gene TRBJ2-7; D is possibly TRBD1 (5 bases). The CDR3 protein is CASSLTNWGPSSYEQYF. The CDR3 DNA is TGCGCCAGCAGCTTGACAAACTGGGGCCCCAGCTCCTACGAGCAGTACTTC.